One and the same sample provided the 29 T cell receptor beta chains below, sequenced in a study of control samples from healthy donors and cancer patients (dated by TCRdb to about 2020). Library preparation was by the immunoSEQ multiplex PCR assay. As stored in TCRdb, this immuneACCESS dataset retains in-frame rearrangements with V and J assigned. A fraction of the clones does not appear; measured against another copy, unresolved V genes explain less than half of the discrepancy, and the remainder lacks a known reason. This sample lists about 94,000 clones; about nine tenths were detected once. Around 3.8% of the sample comes from the top ten. The sample taken for sequencing was blood. The source is a woman aged 18-30 years in good health.

The chain is built from TRBV7-3 and TRBJ2-6; the D gene is possibly TRBD1 (6 bases). This CDR3 spans 18 amino acids. V gave up 1 base and J gave up 1 base, with 14 bases separating them. In germline, CDR1 is SGHTA, CDR2 FQGTGA. For the CDR3, the DNA is TGTGCCAGCAGCTTAAAGCACAGGGATTCTTCTGGGGCCAACGTCCTGACTTTC. Protein product: CASSLKHRDSSGANVLTF. Filled out from reference TRBV7-3 and TRBJ2-6, the complete variable domain reads GAGVSQTPSNKVTEKGKYVELRCDPISGHTALYWYRQSLGQGPEFLIYFQGTGAADDSGLPNDRFFAVRPEGSVSTLKIQRTERGDSAVYLCASSLKHRDSSGANVLTFGAGSRLTVL.

The rearrangement joins TRBV2 to TRBJ1-4, with D hard to call. V was pared by 6 bases and J by 5 bases, with 13 bases between. Germline CDR1 SNHLY, CDR2 FYNNEI. This CDR3 is 14 amino acids long. CDR3 sequence reads: CASRMDQANEKLFF. CDR3 bases: TGTGCCAGCAGGATGGACCAGGCCAATGAAAAACTGTTTTTT.

This chain joins TRBV27 and TRBJ2-5, with TRBD1 matching over 10 bases. V was pared by 2 bases and J by 5 bases, with 14 bases of the junction left unmatched. CDR1 and CDR2 from the germline V gene are MNHEY and SMNVEV (reference sequence). The CDR3 runs 18 residues. CDR3 residues: CASSLRPPGTGVAETQYF. The CDR3 nucleotides read TGTGCCAGCAGTTTACGCCCCCCGGGGACAGGGGTTGCGGAGACCCAGTACTTC.

The genes are TRBV19 and TRBJ1-4; TRBD1 matches at 8 bases. The CDR3 has 17 amino acids. Germline lookup yields CDR1 LNHDA and CDR2 SQIVND (reference sequence). V lost 6 bases and J lost 4; bases outside the gene matches: 13. The DNA for the CDR3 is TGTGCCAGTAGCCGGAACTTTATGGACAGGGATAATGAAAAACTGTTTTTT. Protein product: CASSRNFMDRDNEKLFF.

The V and J genes are TRBV28 and TRBJ1-4; TRBD1 is a possible D gene (5 bases). The CDR3 has 13 residues. Germline CDR1 and CDR2: MDHEN and SYDVKM. V was cut by 10 bases and J by 6 bases, with 15 bases left in between. This CDR3 is CATPGEGYEKLFF. The CDR3 DNA is TGTGCCACCCCGGGGGAGGGATATGAAAAACTGTTTTTT.

This sequence joins TRBV2 and TRBJ1-3; no clear D gene. The CDR3 is 16 amino acids. The germline CDR1 and CDR2 sequences are SNHLY and FYNNEI. The ends were cut back, 7 bases at V and 0 bases at J, with 16 bases in the middle. This CDR3 is CASTLMGGSSGNTIYF. The CDR3, as DNA: TGTGCCAGCACCCTAATGGGAGGGAGCTCTGGAAACACCATATATTTT.

CDR3 in amino acids: CATSTDRGRYEQYF. The DNA for the CDR3 is TGTGCCACCAGCACCGACAGGGGGCGGTACGAGCAGTACTTC. This sequence joins TRBV15 and TRBJ2-7; 10 nucleotides agree with TRBD1. Germline values: CDR1 LNHNV, CDR2 YYDKDF (reference sequence). The junction had 4 bases not matched to a gene; V was cut back by 4 bases and J by 4 bases. There are 14 residues in the CDR3.

V gene TRBV27 combines with J gene TRBJ1-2; 9 bases line up with TRBD1. V gave up 6 bases and J gave up 2 bases; unmatched junction bases: 4. Germline CDR1 is MNHEY and CDR2 is SMNVEV (reference sequence). The CDR3 is 14 amino acids. CDR3: CASRPGTGNYGYTF. In DNA form, the CDR3 reads TGTGCCAGCAGACCCGGGACAGGGAACTATGGCTACACCTTC.

This clone has only one observation. V usage is TRBV9 and J usage is TRBJ1-2; D unresolved. The length of the CDR3 is 14 residues. CDR1 is SGDLS, CDR2 YYNGEE, per germline. V was trimmed by 0 bases and J by 4 bases, leaving 10 bases between them. CDR3 residues: CASSVEGQSYGYTF. CDR3 sequence (DNA): TGTGCCAGCAGCGTAGAAGGGCAGTCCTATGGCTACACCTTC.

This chain connects TRBV9 to TRBJ1-3, with D perhaps matching TRBD1 (6 bases). CDR3 length: 16 residues. The V gene lost 3 bases and the J gene lost 3 bases, with 16 bases spanning the gap. Looked up from germline, CDR1 is SGDLS and CDR2 is YYNGEE. The CDR3 DNA follows: TGTGCCAGCAGCGCCCGTGTACAGGGTATTGGAAACACCATATATTTT. Its translation: CASSARVQGIGNTIYF.

The chain employs TRBV7-9 and TRBJ2-5, with 9 bases aligning to TRBD2. The CDR3 runs 17 residues. Germline assignment: CDR1 SEHNR and CDR2 FQNEAQ (reference sequence). With 4 bases clipped from V and 1 base from J, the junction kept 10 bases outside the gene matches. CDR3 DNA: TGTGCCAGCAGCTCTTCTCTTCTAGCGGGGTTCCAAGAGACCCAGTACTTC. It translates to CASSSSLLAGFQETQYF. The full variable domain, in which reference TRBV7-9 and TRBJ2-5 provide the parts outside the CDR3, is DTGVSQNPRHKITKRGQNVTFRCDPISEHNRLYWYRQTLGQGPEFLTYFQNEAQLEKSRLLSDRFSAERPKGSFSTLEIQRTEQGDSAMYLCASSSSLLAGFQETQYFGPGTRLLVL.

CDR3 in amino acids: CASSDRRARGTEAFF. The CDR3, as DNA: TGTGCCAGCAGTGATCGTCGGGCGAGAGGGACTGAAGCTTTCTTT. This chain uses TRBV6-1 with TRBJ1-1, with no clear D. V was pared by 3 bases and J by 5 bases, with 16 bases between. CDR3 size: 15 residues. Germline CDR1 is MNHNS and CDR2 is SASEGT.

The chain couples TRBV27 to TRBJ1-5; D uncertain. The CDR3 spans 14 residues. Trimming removed 3 bases at V and 4 bases at J, with 10 bases between. Germline V gene lookup returns CDR1 MNHEY and CDR2 SMNVEV (reference sequence). CDR3: CASSLGYRNQPQHF. CDR3 DNA sequence: TGTGCCAGCAGTTTGGGGTATAGGAATCAGCCCCAGCATTTT.

This chain connects TRBV9 to TRBJ2-3; 8 bases are shared with TRBD2. The CDR3 totals 15 residues. J gave up 2 bases and V 0 bases, and 2 bases lay outside the gene matches. Per the germline V gene, CDR1 is SGDLS and CDR2 is YYNGEE. The CDR3 reads CASSVGGGNTDTQYF. The CDR3 bases are TGTGCCAGCAGCGTAGGCGGGGGGAACACAGATACGCAGTATTTT.

The chain recombines TRBV20-1 with TRBJ1-1; no firm D call. This CDR3 is 10 amino acids long. V lost 0 bases and J 6 bases, leaving 2 bases between the germline ends. Germline values: CDR1 DFQATT, CDR2 SNEGSKA (reference sequence). DNA for the CDR3: TGCAGTGCTAGAGACGCTGAAGCTTTCTTT. Translation gives CSARDAEAFF.

This clone was detected once. The chain combines TRBV24-1 with TRBJ1-1; possible D gene TRBD1, 5 bases. The CDR3 length is 13 residues. CDR1 and CDR2 from the germline V gene are KGHDR and SFDVKD. The ends were cut back, 2 bases at V and 5 bases at J, with 8 bases in the middle. The CDR3 sequence is CATSDSPGTEAFF. The CDR3 bases are TGTGCCACCAGTGATTCCCCAGGGACTGAAGCTTTCTTT.

The chain uses TRBV19 and TRBJ2-7, with 9 bases matching TRBD2. Trimming took 1 base from V and 0 from J; bases not matched to a gene: 4. This CDR3 comprises 16 residues. Germline V gives CDR1 LNHDA, CDR2 SQIVND (reference sequence). Here the CDR3 reads CASSIATSGSSYEQYF. As DNA, the CDR3 is TGTGCCAGTAGTATAGCGACTAGCGGAAGCTCCTACGAGCAGTACTTC.

This clone was seen a handful of times. CDR3 in amino acids: CASRLTGNNYGYTF. In nucleotides, the CDR3 is TGTGCCAGCAGATTGACAGGGAACAACTATGGCTACACCTTC. The V and J genes are TRBV2 and TRBJ1-2; 7 bases fit TRBD1. Germline values: CDR1 SNHLY, CDR2 FYNNEI. CDR3 length: 14 residues. The trim removed 6 bases at V and 2 bases at J, leaving 6 bases unmatched.

The chain couples TRBV18 to TRBJ2-2, with D maybe TRBD2 (6 bases). Germline-derived CDR1 and CDR2 are KGHSH and LQKENI. The V end lost 7 bases, the J end lost 2 bases, and 14 bases lay between the germline ends. This CDR3 has 15 amino acids. This CDR3 is CASYAGRTNTGELFF. The CDR3 DNA follows: TGTGCCAGCTATGCGGGACGGACAAACACCGGGGAGCTGTTTTTT.

The chain combines TRBV7-2 with TRBJ2-2; D possibly matches TRBD1 or TRBD2 (5 bases each). This CDR3 has 12 residues. The ends were cut back, 6 bases at V and 7 bases at J, with 9 bases in the middle. Germline-derived CDR1 and CDR2 are SGHTA and FQGNSA. The CDR3 reads CASRRGVGELFF. CDR3 nucleotides: TGTGCCAGCAGGAGGGGCGTCGGGGAGCTGTTTTTT.

The V gene is TRBV7-2, the J gene TRBJ2-3, with a tentative D call TRBD2 (5 bases). V lost 8 bases to trimming and J lost 5 bases, with 23 bases between them. The CDR3 is made up of 16 amino acids. Germline V gene data show CDR1 as SGHTA and CDR2 as FQGNSA. The CDR3: CASCLAISEFRDTQYF. For the CDR3, the DNA is TGTGCCAGCTGCCTAGCTATCTCAGAGTTCAGAGATACGCAGTATTTT.

This clone was counted a few times. The chain is built from TRBV10-3 and TRBJ2-5; D might be TRBD2 (7 bases). V gave up 3 bases and J gave up 5 bases, with 13 bases separating them. Germline V lookup: CDR1 ENHRY, CDR2 SYGVKD. The CDR3 sequence is 14 residues long. The CDR3, as DNA: TGTGCCATCAGTGAAGACGGGGGGCAGGAGACCCAGTACTTC. Translation gives CAISEDGGQETQYF.

The CDR3 here is CASSEDLPLEQYF. The DNA of the CDR3 is TGTGCCAGCAGTGAGGATTTGCCTCTCGAGCAGTACTTC. The chain recombines TRBV2 with TRBJ2-7, with D hard to call. V lost 3 bases and J lost 6, with 12 bases in between. The CDR3 sequence is 13 residues long. Germline values: CDR1 SNHLY, CDR2 FYNNEI.

The J gene is TRBJ1-2, the V gene TRBV7-2, with D possibly matching TRBD1 (6 bases). This CDR3 spans 12 amino acids. Germline V lookup: CDR1 SGHTA, CDR2 FQGNSA. Trimming removed 5 bases from V and 8 bases from J, with 12 bases in between. The CDR3 sequence is CASSPGVGGYTF. The CDR3 DNA sequence: TGTGCCAGCAGCCCAGGGGTAGGGGGCTACACCTTC.

CDR3 sequence reads: CSAGVDRDYGYTF. CDR3 in DNA: TGCAGCGCGGGTGTGGACAGAGACTATGGCTACACCTTC. The rearrangement joins TRBV29-1 to TRBJ1-2; tentative D call: TRBD1 (6 bases). The V gene's germline CDR1 is SQVTM and CDR2 ANQGSEA. The CDR3 spans 13 residues. V was cut by 7 bases and J by 3 bases, with 15 bases left in between.

This clone was recorded only once. The genes are TRBV9 and TRBJ1-1; 7 bases are shared with TRBD1. The V gene end was trimmed by 3 bases and the J gene end by 4 bases; junction bases not matched to a gene: 18. In germline, CDR1 is SGDLS, CDR2 YYNGEE. This CDR3 region has 18 residues. The CDR3 DNA sequence: TGTGCCAGCAGCGGTAGGAGGCAGGACCTCTCAGGGGGCACTGAAGCTTTCTTT. Translating it yields CASSGRRQDLSGGTEAFF.

J is TRBJ1-5 and V is TRBV19; D may be TRBD1 (6 bases). In germline, CDR1 is LNHDA, CDR2 SQIVND (reference sequence). This CDR3 has 14 residues. Trimming removed 3 bases at V and 6 bases at J, with 12 bases between. The CDR3 DNA sequence: TGTGCCAGTAGTATTTGGGGGGCGAGTCAGCCCCAGCATTTT. It specifies CASSIWGASQPQHF.

The rearrangement joins TRBV5-3 to TRBJ1-4, with 7 bases identical to TRBD1. TRBV5-3 is an ORF, and what it does is uncertain. V lost 4 bases to trimming and J lost 7 bases; unmatched junction nucleotides: 10. The CDR3 is made up of 15 amino acids. CDR3 amino acids: CARSPRGGAAEKLFF. The CDR3 DNA sequence: TGTGCCAGAAGCCCGCGAGGGGGCGCGGCTGAAAAACTGTTTTTT.

This clone was picked up a small number of times. The chain joins TRBV5-1 to TRBJ1-3; D is undetermined. V was shortened by 0 bases and J by 0 bases, with 7 bases between the two germline ends. CDR1 is SGHRS and CDR2 is YFSETQ in the germline V gene. The CDR3 length is 15 residues. CDR3 sequence reads: CASSLEPSSGNTIYF. CDR3 DNA sequence: TGCGCCAGCAGCTTGGAACCTTCCTCTGGAAACACCATATATTTT.